The 24 T cell receptor beta chains below were found in one sample sequenced in a study of beta chain features in type 1 diabetes. Expressed TCRB transcripts got sequenced, as all isolated RNA was reverse transcribed. Assay: immunoSEQ multiplex PCR; the TCRdb copy retains only in-frame clones and omits some. The profile covers more than 550,000 clones, with over 11% appearing a single time and roughly 0.04% taken by the ten largest. Points from the study as a whole: Moderate but significant shortening of TCRB CDR3s was recorded in all four CD4+ subsets from Type 1 diabetes patients.

These receptors are not linked to any known antigen. The sequenced sample was naive CD4+ T cells from blood. The receptor source for this set is a man younger than 30 with type 1 diabetes.

This sequence joins TRBV5-6 and TRBJ1-6; D ambiguous. Per germline, CDR1 SGHDT and CDR2 YYEEEE. Deletions cut 4 bases from V and 5 bases from J, with 13 bases between. The CDR3 loop spans 15 amino acids. The CDR3 nucleotides are TGTGCCAGCAGCATGACGCCCCTGAATAATTCACCCCTCCACTTT. Protein sequence: CASSMTPLNNSPLHF.

The chain uses TRBV7-2 and TRBJ2-7; D might be TRBD2 (5 bases). The V and J ends lost 8 bases and 1 base respectively, with 18 bases between them. There are 15 residues in the CDR3. From germline, CDR1 is SGHTA and CDR2 FQGNSA. This chain's CDR3 is CASAPMRAPSYEQYF. CDR3 DNA: TGTGCCAGCGCACCGATGCGGGCGCCGTCCTACGAGCAGTACTTC.

This clone was observed a handful of times. The chain employs TRBV6-5 and TRBJ2-7, with TRBD1 as a possible D gene (6 bases). The CDR3 spans 15 residues. CDR1 and CDR2 from the germline V gene are MNHEY and SVGAGI. Trimming removed 0 bases at V and 2 bases at J, with 11 bases between. The CDR3 DNA is TGTGCCAGCAGTTACTCGACAGGAGACCCCTACGAGCAGTACTTC. As protein: CASSYSTGDPYEQYF.

This chain links TRBV6-5 with TRBJ1-4; 8 bases fit TRBD1. The CDR3 consists of 11 residues. V shed 6 bases and J 14 bases; nucleotides not matched to a gene: 5. Germline V CDR1 and CDR2: MNHEY, SVGAGI. This CDR3 reads CASRNRGRLFF. Here the CDR3 DNA reads TGTGCCAGCAGGAACAGGGGGAGGCTGTTTTTT.

The rearrangement uses TRBV7-9 and TRBJ2-5; tentatively, D is TRBD2 (5 bases). The germline V gene has CDR1 SEHNR and CDR2 FQNEAQ (reference sequence). The V and J ends lost 1 base and 3 bases respectively, with 12 bases between them. The CDR3 sequence is 15 residues long. The CDR3 is CASSLGGSPKETQYF. The CDR3 region has the DNA TGTGCCAGCAGCTTAGGAGGGTCTCCTAAAGAGACCCAGTACTTC.

This rearrangement joins TRBV2 to TRBJ2-1; 7 bases line up with TRBD1. This CDR3 comprises 14 residues. With V trimmed by 7 bases and J by 4 bases, 7 bases remained unmatched. CDR1 and CDR2 (germline): SNHLY, FYNNEI. The CDR3 loop reads CASKTGVDYNEQFF. DNA for the CDR3: TGTGCCAGCAAAACAGGGGTCGATTACAATGAGCAGTTCTTC.

This clone turned up a few times. The rearrangement uses TRBV6-5 and TRBJ2-3; TRBD2 matches at 7 bases. The junction had 6 bases not matched to a gene; V was cut back by 2 bases and J by 4 bases. This CDR3 has 15 amino acids. Germline V lookup: CDR1 MNHEY, CDR2 SVGAGI. The CDR3 sequence: CASSYPTAGADTQYF. The DNA for the CDR3 is TGTGCCAGCAGTTACCCGACGGCGGGGGCAGATACGCAGTATTTT.

The chain employs TRBV27 and TRBJ2-2, with 8 bases lining up with TRBD1. Trimming at V came to 5 bases and at J to 4 bases, leaving 6 bases not matched to a gene. CDR1 is MNHEY, CDR2 SMNVEV, per germline (reference sequence). This CDR3 comprises 15 residues. The CDR3 loop is CASSPRGLITGELFF. CDR3 in DNA: TGTGCCAGCAGTCCCAGGGGGCTAATCACCGGGGAGCTGTTTTTT.

In its sample, this clone was seen a few times. The sample holds other DNA sequences that translate to the same CDR3. CDR3 coding DNA: TGTGCCAGCAGCACAGGGGGCTATGGCTACACCTTC. This sequence encodes CASSTGGYGYTF. The rearrangement links TRBV27 to TRBJ1-2, with 8 bases fitting TRBD1. V was clipped by 6 bases and J by 4 bases; unmatched bases: 1. Germline V gives CDR1 MNHEY, CDR2 SMNVEV (reference sequence). The CDR3 consists of 12 residues.

This clone showed up just a few times. The rearrangement uses TRBV6-4 and TRBJ1-2; a weak D match, TRBD1 (5 bases). Germline V lookup: CDR1 MRHNA, CDR2 SNTAGT. The V end lost 0 bases, the J end lost 2 bases, and 10 bases lay between the germline ends. The length of the CDR3 is 15 residues. The chain's CDR3 is CASSDSSQGNYGYTF. In DNA, the CDR3 is TGTGCCAGCAGTGACTCGAGTCAGGGAAACTATGGCTACACCTTC.

In its sample, this clone was seen a few times. The genes are TRBV28 and TRBJ2-1; TRBD2 agrees at 7 bases. The CDR3 runs to 13 residues. J gave up 12 bases and V 7 bases, and 12 bases lay outside the gene matches. CDR1 and CDR2 (germline): MDHEN, SYDVKM. The chain's CDR3 is CASNLGGTTRQFF. The CDR3 DNA follows: TGTGCCAGCAATCTCGGTGGGACTACCAGGCAGTTCTTC.

The sample holds a few counts of this clone. V and J are TRBV30 and TRBJ1-2, with D perhaps TRBD1 (5 bases). Trimming took 4 bases from V and 4 from J, leaving 10 bases between them. The length of the CDR3 is 12 residues. CDR1 GTSNPN and CDR2 SVGIG come from the germline V gene (reference sequence). As DNA, the CDR3 is TGTGCCTGGATGCGGACATCCTATGGCTACACCTTC. Residues: CAWMRTSYGYTF.

The V gene is TRBV9, the J gene TRBJ2-1; D possibly matches TRBD1 or TRBD2 (7 bases each). The CDR3 is 17 amino acids. Germline CDR1 SGDLS, CDR2 YYNGEE. Trimming took 0 bases from V and 3 from J, leaving 16 bases between them. This chain's CDR3 is CASSVAYGGTDYNEQFF. The CDR3 region has the DNA TGTGCCAGCAGCGTAGCGTACGGGGGGACAGACTACAATGAGCAGTTCTTC.

The chain has TRBV7-9 and TRBJ1-4; D uncertain. CDR1 is SEHNR, CDR2 FQNEAQ, per germline (reference sequence). This CDR3 is 15 amino acids long. Between the trimmed V and J ends, which lost 3 bases and 4 bases, there was a span of 12 bases. The DNA of the CDR3 is TGTGCCAGCAGCTTTGCGCAGACCCTTAATGAAAAACTGTTTTTT. Protein sequence: CASSFAQTLNEKLFF.

The gene calls are TRBV20-1 and TRBJ1-2; 7 bases fit TRBD1. Germline CDR1 DFQATT, CDR2 SNEGSKA (reference sequence). The CDR3 is 10 amino acids. V shed 4 bases, J shed 9 bases, and the junction held 2 bases outside the gene matches. The CDR3, as DNA: TGCAGTGCTATGGGACAGCGCTACACCTTC. This codes for CSAMGQRYTF.

This clone has more than one count but fewer than ten. V usage is TRBV14 and J usage is TRBJ2-6; 9 bases match TRBD2. CDR3 length equals 18 residues. Germline V gene sequence: CDR1 SGHDN, CDR2 FVKESK. Losses at the gene ends were 4 bases for V and 0 bases for J; bases not matched to a gene: 7. CDR3 DNA sequence: TGTGCCAGCAGCCCAGGGCTAGCGGGACGCTCTGGGGCCAACGTCCTGACTTTC. Encoded protein: CASSPGLAGRSGANVLTF.

With respect to this clone: The same CDR3 is also encoded by other DNA sequences in this sample. V usage is TRBV2 and J usage is TRBJ1-1; a possible D gene is TRBD1 (5 bases). V was shortened by 6 bases and J by 1 base, with 9 bases between the two germline ends. The CDR3 runs 13 residues. Germline CDR1 reads SNHLY; CDR2 reads FYNNEI. CDR3 nucleotides: TGTGCCAGCAGCGGGACGGCGAACACTGAAGCTTTCTTT. It specifies CASSGTANTEAFF. Supplemented by reference TRBV2 and TRBJ1-1, the full variable domain reads EPEVTQTPSHQVTQMGQEVILRCVPISNHLYFYWYRQILGQKVEFLVSFYNNEISEKSEIFDDQFSVERPDGSNFTLKIRSTKLEDSAMYFCASSGTANTEAFFGQGTRLTVV.

This chain links TRBV5-1 with TRBJ2-1, with 8 bases matching TRBD2. The junction had 8 bases not matched to a gene; V was cut back by 1 base and J by 8 bases. The CDR3 contains 15 residues. CDR1 SGHRS and CDR2 YFSETQ come from the germline V gene. As DNA, the CDR3 is TGCGCCAGCAGCTTGACCGGGACTAGAAGCGATGAGCAGTTCTTC. Residues: CASSLTGTRSDEQFF. The variable domain in full, completed from reference TRBV5-1 and TRBJ2-1, reads KAGVTQTPRYLIKTRGQQVTLSCSPISGHRSVSWYQQTPGQGLQFLFEYFSETQRNKGNFPGRFSGRQFSNSRSEMNVSTLELGDSALYLCASSLTGTRSDEQFFGPGTRLTVL.

The gene calls are TRBV30 and TRBJ1-5; D unclear. V was cut by 0 bases and J by 10 bases, with 10 bases left in between. The CDR3 totals 12 residues. Germline CDR1 is GTSNPN and CDR2 is SVGIG (reference sequence). CDR3 bases: TGTGCCTGGAGTGTAAATCTCACCCCCCAGCATTTT. Amino acid sequence: CAWSVNLTPQHF.

This clone was counted a few times. The rearrangement joins TRBV5-1 to TRBJ1-2; 7 nucleotides line up with TRBD1. Trimming at V came to 1 base and at J to 5 bases, leaving 5 bases not matched to a gene. This CDR3 has 14 residues. The V gene's germline CDR1 is SGHRS and CDR2 YFSETQ. The CDR3 here is CASSLTGERYGYTF. CDR3 DNA sequence: TGCGCCAGCAGCTTGACAGGGGAAAGATATGGCTACACCTTC.

This clone was seen a handful of times. The CDR3 here is CASAQGIEAEAFF. The CDR3 nucleotides read TGTGCTAGTGCTCAGGGTATAGAGGCTGAAGCTTTCTTT. The J gene is TRBJ1-1, the V gene TRBV12-5, with a weak D call TRBD1 (5 bases). There are 13 residues in the CDR3. Germline V gene data show CDR1 as LGHNT and CDR2 as FRNRAP. V was pared by 7 bases and J by 6 bases, with 15 bases between.

The chain carries TRBV4-2 and TRBJ1-1; 10 bases agree with TRBD1. The germline V gene encodes CDR1 LGHNA and CDR2 YNFKEQ. The CDR3 spans 16 residues. V lost 1 base and J lost 4; bases outside the gene matches: 6. The CDR3 nucleotides are TGTGCCAGCAGCCAAGGGACCCGGGACAGGGGCACTGAAGCTTTCTTT. Translation gives CASSQGTRDRGTEAFF.

A remark on this clone: The junction and the germline gene differ at one end; a read error may be behind it. V is TRBV9 and J is TRBJ2-5; perhaps TRBD2 as D (6 bases). In germline, CDR1 is SGDLS, CDR2 YYNGEE. CDR3 length equals 11 residues. CDR3: CASNPAGPLNF. As DNA, the CDR3 is TGTGCCAGCAACCCTGCGGGACCCCTTAACTTC.

In its sample, this clone was seen a few times. The V gene is TRBV27, the J gene TRBJ1-3; D is uncertain. From germline, CDR1 is MNHEY and CDR2 SMNVEV (reference sequence). Trimming left V 5 bases short and J 4 bases short, with 12 bases between. This CDR3 spans 14 amino acids. CDR3 nucleotides: TGTGCCAGCAGTCCGGGTGGGGAGGGAAACACCATATATTTT. It is translated as CASSPGGEGNTIYF.